This entry concerns a single T cell receptor beta chain. Its antigen is as yet unknown. The sample belongs to a study of T cell responses to AZD1222 COVID-19 vaccine. General study points: The repertoires were collected only after the peak T cell response.

V was clipped by 7 bases and J by 7 bases, with 16 bases between them. CDR3 length: 13 residues. Per the germline V gene, CDR1 is MNHEY and CDR2 is SMNVEV (reference sequence). The method was immunoSEQ multiplex PCR; TCRdb's version includes in-frame clones alone and lacks a portion of them. In the table there are about 150,000 clones, 80% to 95% of which are singletons. The material sequenced was peripheral blood, taken 28 days after the second AZD1222 dose. This receptor was identified in an adult who received the AZD1222 COVID-19 vaccine. This chain connects TRBV27 to TRBJ1-2; no definite D call. CDR3 sequence: CASTLNWVSGYTF. The CDR3 DNA follows: TGTGCCAGCACCTTAAATTGGGTCAGTGGCTACACCTTC.